The 10 T cell receptor beta chains listed next were all sequenced from one sample in a study of cytomegalovirus exposure and HLA in healthy donors. 60 Vbeta and 13 Jbeta primers were used in PCR. Here immunoSEQ multiplex PCR was the method, and the copy in TCRdb shows in-frame clones only, minus some. This table holds about 140,000 clones, approximately 80% found once. Sequencing was carried out using PBMCs. The source is a man in his forties in good health and CMV-seropositive.

This clone was detected a few times. This chain joins TRBV9 and TRBJ2-3; 11 nucleotides match TRBD2. The trim removed 3 bases at V and 4 bases at J, leaving 4 bases unmatched. Germline V CDR1 and CDR2: SGDLS, YYNGEE. CDR3 length: 15 residues. The CDR3 DNA is TGTGCCAGCAGCGGCCCGGGACTAGCGGCAGATACGCAGTATTTT. This codes for CASSGPGLAADTQYF.

This chain connects TRBV14 to TRBJ2-4; 7 bases align to TRBD1. The CDR3 covers 15 residues. V dropped 5 bases and J dropped 5; count of bases not matched to a gene: 9. The germline V gene encodes CDR1 SGHDN and CDR2 FVKESK. The CDR3, as DNA: TGTGCCAGCAGCTCGGGACAGCTGGTAGAAAACATTCAGTACTTC. Translating it yields CASSSGQLVENIQYF. The full variable domain, rest sourced from reference TRBV14 and TRBJ2-4, is EAGVTQFPSHSVIEKGQTVTLRCDPISGHDNLYWYRRVMGKEIKFLLHFVKESKQDESGMPNNRFLAERTGGTYSTLKVQPAELEDSGVYFCASSSGQLVENIQYFGAGTRLSVL.

This chain links TRBV18 with TRBJ2-7, with 12 nucleotides matching TRBD1. V shed 3 bases and J 0 bases; nucleotides not matched to a gene: 9. This CDR3 is built from 18 residues. Germline CDR1 reads KGHSH; CDR2 reads LQKENI. CDR3 sequence reads: CASSPGQGAFRSSYEQYF. The DNA for the CDR3 is TGTGCCAGCTCACCGGGACAGGGGGCTTTTAGGAGCTCCTACGAGCAGTACTTC. Combining the CDR3 with reference TRBV18 and TRBJ2-7 gives the whole variable domain NAGVMQNPRHLVRRRGQEARLRCSPMKGHSHVYWYRQLPEEGLKFMVYLQKENIIDESGMPKERFSAEFPKEGPSILRIQQVVRGDSAAYFCASSPGQGAFRSSYEQYFGPGTRLTVT.

For the CDR3, the DNA is TGTGCCAGCAGCTTAGCGCCAGGGTGGGGCACAGATACGCAGTATTTT. It encodes CASSLAPGWGTDTQYF. This rearrangement joins TRBV11-2 to TRBJ2-3, with D possibly being TRBD1 (5 bases). Trimming stripped 1 base from V and 1 base from J, with 12 bases between. The CDR3 extends over 16 amino acids. Germline values: CDR1 SGHAT, CDR2 FQNNGV.

The chain links TRBV18 to TRBJ2-3, with D unresolved. This CDR3 spans 12 amino acids. Trimming left V 4 bases short and J 6 bases short, with 8 bases between. CDR1 is KGHSH, CDR2 LQKENI, per germline. CDR3: CASSLAADTQYF. CDR3 in DNA: TGTGCCAGCTCACTTGCGGCGGATACGCAGTATTTT.

The V and J genes are TRBV4-1 and TRBJ1-3, with D possibly being TRBD1 (5 bases). The length of the CDR3 is 16 residues. Trimming cost V 0 bases and J 2 bases, with 11 bases left between them. Germline lookup yields CDR1 MGHRA and CDR2 YSYEKL. The DNA for the CDR3 is TGCGCCAGCAGCCAAGATAGGGGAATGGCTGGAAACACCATATATTTT. Protein sequence: CASSQDRGMAGNTIYF.

V gene TRBV19 combines with J gene TRBJ1-1; 7 bases are shared with TRBD1. The CDR3 is 14 amino acids. After removal of 7 bases from V and 11 bases from J, the junction contained 16 bases not matched to a gene. Per the germline V gene, CDR1 is LNHDA and CDR2 is SQIVND (reference sequence). The chain's CDR3 is CASNANRGLGPAFF. The CDR3 DNA reads as TGTGCCAGTAACGCAAACAGGGGATTGGGCCCGGCTTTCTTT.

The V call is TRBV19, the J call TRBJ1-1, with D possibly being TRBD1 (5 bases). Between the trimmed V and J ends, which lost 9 bases and 0 bases, there was a span of 11 bases. The CDR3 consists of 13 residues. Looked up from germline, CDR1 is LNHDA and CDR2 is SQIVND (reference sequence). CDR3 residues: CASGQSMNTEAFF. CDR3 sequence (DNA): TGTGCCAGCGGACAAAGCATGAACACTGAAGCTTTCTTT.

The chain couples TRBV5-1 to TRBJ2-1, with TRBD2 matching 8 bases. Germline trimming cut 2 bases from V and 6 bases from J; bases unmatched to any gene: 7. CDR3 size: 15 residues. Germline CDR1 reads SGHRS; CDR2 reads YFSETQ. In DNA form, the CDR3 reads TGCGCCAGCAGCTTAAGACTAGCGTACTGCAATGAGCAGTTCTTC. Translation gives CASSLRLAYCNEQFF.

This clone was recorded only once. This chain's CDR3 is CASSPPTGNYGYTF. CDR3 nucleotide sequence: TGTGCCAGCTCACCACCGACAGGGAACTATGGCTACACCTTC. The V gene is TRBV18, the J gene TRBJ1-2, with 7 nucleotides matching TRBD1. CDR1 KGHSH and CDR2 LQKENI come from the germline V gene. This CDR3 is 14 amino acids long. V was clipped by 0 bases and J by 2 bases; unmatched bases: 0.